This T cell receptor (beta chain) appears in the sequencing data of a study of blood T cell repertoires in COVID-19. The data were produced by immunoSEQ multiplex PCR, yet TCRdb's version contains in-frame clones alone and is incomplete. This table has 200,000 or so clones, over 80% appearing once. This receptor was identified in a human donor in a cohort sampled during active COVID-19. Sample: peripheral blood.

This chain's CDR3 is CASSPGQGAIDTQYF. For the CDR3, the DNA is TGTGCCAGCAGCCCCGGACAGGGGGCTATAGATACGCAGTATTTT. The chain carries TRBV7-6 and TRBJ2-3, with TRBD1 matching 11 bases. The length of the CDR3 is 15 residues. The V gene end was trimmed by 5 bases and the J gene end by 5 bases; junction bases not matched to a gene: 6. The germline CDR1 and CDR2 sequences are SGHVS and FNYEAQ.